These T cell receptor beta chains were read from a single sample in a study of OX40 agonist ivuxolimab in advanced cancers. TCRdb's table, derived via immunoSEQ multiplex PCR, lists solely in-frame clones and lacks some. The sample has some 44,000 clones, more than 70% seen once. Here the sequenced sample was CD4+ or CD8+ T cells sorted from blood, taken in a trial of the OX40 agonist ivuxolimab. These receptors all come from an adult with an advanced solid tumor such as melanoma, head and neck, liver or kidney cancer. Each CDR3 is given with its conserved first and last residue. Each record gives: clone size, J gene, D gene, CDR3 length, V gene, CDR3 protein, CDR3 DNA. A D gene is named only where the DNA matches it firmly. Size is omitted from some rows. Given values are once, few, many or a class for expanded clones.

- | TRBJ2-1 | - | 15 | TRBV19 | CASSTRDSSRNEQFF | TGTGCCAGTAGTACTCGGGACTCCTCCAGGAATGAGCAGTTCTTC
- | TRBJ1-4 | - | 14 | TRBV7-6 | CASSLGGMGEKLFF | TGTGCCAGCAGCTTAGGGGGAATGGGTGAAAAACTGTTTTTT
- | TRBJ1-3 | - | 15 | TRBV4-3 | CASSQEWISGNTIYF | TGCGCCAGCAGCCAAGAGTGGATTTCTGGAAACACCATATATTTT
- | TRBJ1-2 | TRBD1 | 15 | TRBV18 | CASSPPGQGDGGYTF | TGTGCCAGCTCACCACCGGGACAGGGGGATGGTGGCTACACCTTC
- | TRBJ2-1 | TRBD2 | 15 | TRBV7-2 | CASSSQGTSGNEQFF | TGTGCCAGCAGCTCCCAGGGGACTAGCGGGAATGAGCAGTTCTTC
- | TRBJ2-5 | - | 15 | TRBV6-1 | CASSESPGAPVTQYF | TGTGCCAGCAGTGAGTCACCGGGGGCCCCGGTCACCCAGTACTTC
- | TRBJ1-1 | TRBD1 | 14 | TRBV9 | CASSAWTGGTEAFF | TGTGCCAGCAGCGCATGGACAGGGGGGACTGAAGCTTTCTTT
- | TRBJ2-1 | - | 14 | TRBV25-1 | CASSEYAGTSRQFF | TGTGCCAGCAGTGAATATGCGGGCACTAGCCGACAGTTCTTC
- | TRBJ1-1 | - | 14 | TRBV27 | CASSPRVGRTEAFF | TGTGCCAGCAGTCCCAGGGTCGGTAGGACTGAAGCTTTCTTT
- | TRBJ1-4 | - | 12 | TRBV30 | CAWSVTTEKLFF | TGTGCCTGGAGTGTGACGACAGAAAAACTGTTTTTT
- | TRBJ2-1 | - | 17 | TRBV5-1 | CASSSRPGPNSYNEQFF | TGCGCCAGCAGCTCCAGACCGGGACCCAACTCCTACAATGAGCAGTTCTTC
- | TRBJ1-2 | TRBD1 | 15 | TRBV7-8 | CASRQGQGPVYGYTF | TGTGCCAGCAGACAGGGACAGGGGCCTGTCTATGGCTACACCTTC
- | TRBJ2-2 | - | 15 | TRBV6-1 | CASSARTPRSGELFF | TGTGCCAGCAGTGCTAGGACTCCGAGATCCGGGGAGCTGTTTTTT
few | TRBJ1-2 | - | 14 | TRBV14 | CASSQVQGPYGYTF | TGTGCCAGCAGCCAAGTTCAGGGACCGTATGGCTACACCTTC
once | TRBJ1-1 | - | 13 | TRBV6-6 | CASNRDGNTEAFF | TGTGCCAGCAACAGGGACGGGAACACTGAAGCTTTCTTT
- | TRBJ1-2 | - | 14 | TRBV6-5 | CASSYSGQGGGYTF | TGTGCCAGCAGTTACTCGGGGCAGGGAGGAGGCTACACCTTC